The 15 T cell receptor beta chains presented below share a single source sample, sequenced in a study of T cell responses to AZD1222 COVID-19 vaccine. Assay: immunoSEQ multiplex PCR; the TCRdb copy retains only in-frame clones and omits some. The repertoire holds 120,000 or so clones, with 92% as singletons. The sequences come from peripheral blood, collected 28 days after the second AZD1222 dose. The source of these receptors is an adult who received the AZD1222 COVID-19 vaccine.

The chain has TRBV28 and TRBJ1-6; 7 bases fit TRBD1. J was trimmed by 11 bases and V by 6 bases; bases with no gene match: 10. Germline assignment: CDR1 MDHEN and CDR2 SYDVKM. This CDR3 comprises 14 residues. CDR3 sequence reads: CASSPGQERAPLHF. DNA of the CDR3: TGTGCCAGCAGCCCCGGACAGGAACGAGCACCCCTCCACTTT.

The genes are TRBV4-1 and TRBJ1-1; D ambiguous. Trimming took 4 bases from V and 2 from J, leaving 11 bases between them. The CDR3 sequence is 14 residues long. Per the germline V gene, CDR1 is MGHRA and CDR2 is YSYEKL. The CDR3 DNA reads as TGCGCCAGCAGCCCAGTTGAACCTAACACTGAAGCTTTCTTT. Protein sequence: CASSPVEPNTEAFF.

The chain carries TRBV3-1 (or the pseudogene TRBV3-2) and TRBJ1-5; D might be TRBD1 (6 bases). CDR1 and CDR2 from the germline V gene are LGHDT and YNNKEL (reference sequence). This CDR3 region has 13 residues. With 4 bases removed from V and 10 bases from J, the gap between germline ends came to 14 bases. CDR3 bases: TGTGCCAGCAGCCCCGGACAGAGCAAACCCCAGCATTTT. It encodes CASSPGQSKPQHF.

This clone was counted a single time. The chain links TRBV11-2 to TRBJ2-7; D remains ambiguous. CDR3 length equals 14 residues. Germline V gene lookup returns CDR1 SGHAT and CDR2 FQNNGV. The V and J ends lost 4 bases and 0 bases respectively, with 10 bases between them. CDR3 sequence reads: CASSSTGRSYEQYF. Written as DNA, the CDR3 is TGTGCCAGCAGCTCAACCGGGCGCTCCTACGAGCAGTACTTC.

The chain couples TRBV2 to TRBJ1-1, with D possibly being TRBD1 (6 bases). From germline, CDR1 is SNHLY and CDR2 FYNNEI. The CDR3 covers 14 residues. The V and J ends lost 6 bases and 4 bases respectively, with 15 bases between them. CDR3 sequence: CASSAGDRGTEAFF. In DNA, the CDR3 is TGTGCCAGCAGCGCAGGGGATAGGGGCACTGAAGCTTTCTTT.

This clone has only one observation. The chain uses TRBV15 and TRBJ2-2, with D maybe TRBD2 (5 bases). The CDR3 covers 16 residues. Between the trimmed V and J ends, which lost 7 bases and 0 bases, there was a span of 15 bases. Germline V CDR1 and CDR2: LNHNV, YYDKDF (reference sequence). Here the CDR3 reads CATTRDGGANTGELFF. The CDR3 coding sequence is TGTGCCACCACCCGCGATGGAGGAGCGAACACCGGGGAGCTGTTTTTT.

The DNA of the CDR3 is TGTGCCAGTAACCCGAACACGAACACTGAAGCTTTCTTT. Translated, it gives CASNPNTNTEAFF. The rearrangement uses TRBV19 and TRBJ1-1; no firm D call. The V gene's germline CDR1 is LNHDA and CDR2 SQIVND (reference sequence). CDR3 length equals 13 residues. Trimming cost V 7 bases and J 1 base, with 10 bases left between them.

J is TRBJ1-4 and V is TRBV28, with D perhaps TRBD1 (5 bases). The V gene's germline CDR1 is MDHEN and CDR2 SYDVKM. The V end lost 7 bases, the J end lost 12 bases, and 15 bases lay between the germline ends. There are 12 residues in the CDR3. The chain's CDR3 is CASIGTATQLFF. Written as DNA, the CDR3 is TGTGCCAGCATTGGGACGGCCACGCAACTGTTTTTT.

This clone has a handful of counts. The CDR3 region has the DNA TGTGCCAGCAGTGAACCCGGTAATGAAAAACTGTTTTTT. Translation: CASSEPGNEKLFF. V and J are TRBV6-1 and TRBJ1-4; the D is unclear. The CDR3 contains 13 residues. V shed 2 bases and J shed 4 bases, with 5 bases lying between them. CDR1 and CDR2 from the germline V gene are MNHNS and SASEGT.

The chain combines TRBV20-1 with TRBJ2-1; TRBD2 agrees at 12 bases. Trimming took 3 bases from V and 7 from J; bases not matched to a gene: 10. This CDR3 comprises 16 residues. The V gene's germline CDR1 is DFQATT and CDR2 SNEGSKA (reference sequence). CDR3: CSASSVGLAGPNEQFF. As DNA, the CDR3 is TGCAGTGCTAGTAGCGTAGGACTAGCGGGACCTAATGAGCAGTTCTTC.

V and J are TRBV2 and TRBJ1-4; TRBD1 aligns across 10 bases. The CDR3 runs 15 residues. Germline CDR1 reads SNHLY; CDR2 reads FYNNEI. Germline trimming cut 2 bases from V and 5 bases from J; bases unmatched to any gene: 2. This chain's CDR3 is CASSEWGQGNEKLFF. The CDR3 DNA reads as TGTGCCAGCAGTGAATGGGGACAGGGGAATGAAAAACTGTTTTTT.

This chain connects TRBV6-4 to TRBJ2-1; unclear D gene. The CDR3 is 13 residues long. Germline V gene lookup returns CDR1 MRHNA and CDR2 SNTAGT. V lost 3 bases, J lost 8 bases, and 11 bases lay in between. CDR3 residues: CASSEVFGDEQFF. The CDR3 coding sequence is TGTGCCAGCAGTGAGGTCTTTGGGGATGAGCAGTTCTTC.

This clone was detected once. The gene calls are TRBV7-9 and TRBJ1-6; 7 bases agree with TRBD1. Germline CDR1 and CDR2: SEHNR and FQNEAQ (reference sequence). The CDR3 is 13 amino acids. J gave up 6 bases and V 8 bases, and 4 bases lay outside the gene matches. CDR3 sequence reads: CASGRQGNSPLHF. In DNA, the CDR3 is TGTGCCAGCGGACGACAGGGTAATTCACCCCTCCACTTT.

The gene calls are TRBV5-1 and TRBJ1-5, with a possible D match to TRBD1 (5 bases). Trimming took off 4 bases at V and 7 bases at J, with 18 bases between the two ends. Germline V gives CDR1 SGHRS, CDR2 YFSETQ. This CDR3 region has 15 residues. This CDR3 is CASSPGLGENQPQHF. The CDR3 DNA follows: TGCGCCAGCAGCCCGGGTTTGGGGGAAAACCAGCCCCAGCATTTT.

This clone was detected once. This sequence joins TRBV7-9 and TRBJ1-3, with unresolved D. V lost 2 bases to trimming and J lost 8 bases, with 10 bases between them. The CDR3 spans 13 residues. Germline CDR1 SEHNR, CDR2 FQNEAQ (reference sequence). The CDR3 here is CASSLYQRDTIYF. Here the CDR3 DNA reads TGTGCCAGCAGCTTATACCAAAGAGACACCATATATTTT.